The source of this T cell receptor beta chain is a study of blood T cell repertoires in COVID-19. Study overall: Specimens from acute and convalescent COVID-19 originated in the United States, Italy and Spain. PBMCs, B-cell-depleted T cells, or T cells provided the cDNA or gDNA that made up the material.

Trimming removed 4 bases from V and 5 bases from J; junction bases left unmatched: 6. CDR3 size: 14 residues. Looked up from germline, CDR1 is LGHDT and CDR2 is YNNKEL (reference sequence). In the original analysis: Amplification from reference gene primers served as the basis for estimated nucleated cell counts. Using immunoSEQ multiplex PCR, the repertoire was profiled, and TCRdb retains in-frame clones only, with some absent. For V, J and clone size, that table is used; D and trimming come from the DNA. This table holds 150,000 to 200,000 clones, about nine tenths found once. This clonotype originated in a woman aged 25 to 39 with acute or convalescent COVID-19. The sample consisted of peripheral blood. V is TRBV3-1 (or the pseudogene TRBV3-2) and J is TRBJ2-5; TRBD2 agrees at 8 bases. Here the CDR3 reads CASSPSGSLETQYF. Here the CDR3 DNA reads TGTGCCAGCAGCCCCAGCGGGAGTTTGGAGACCCAGTACTTC.